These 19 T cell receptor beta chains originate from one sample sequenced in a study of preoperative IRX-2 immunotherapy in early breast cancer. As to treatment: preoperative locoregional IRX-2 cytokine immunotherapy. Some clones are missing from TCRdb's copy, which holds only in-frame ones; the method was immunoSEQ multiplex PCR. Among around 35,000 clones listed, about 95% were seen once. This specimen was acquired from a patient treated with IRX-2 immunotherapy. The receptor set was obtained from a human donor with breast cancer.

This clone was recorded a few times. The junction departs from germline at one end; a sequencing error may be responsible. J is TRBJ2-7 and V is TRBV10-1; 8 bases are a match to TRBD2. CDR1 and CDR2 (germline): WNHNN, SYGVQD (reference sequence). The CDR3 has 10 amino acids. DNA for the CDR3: TGCGCCAGCAGTATTTCTCGGGAGGGCTTC. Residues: CASSISREGF.

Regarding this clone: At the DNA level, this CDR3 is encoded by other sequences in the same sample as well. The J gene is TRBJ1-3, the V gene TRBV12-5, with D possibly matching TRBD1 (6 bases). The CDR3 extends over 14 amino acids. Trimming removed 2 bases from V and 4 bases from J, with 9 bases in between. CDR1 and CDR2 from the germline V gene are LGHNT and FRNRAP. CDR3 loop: CASGLSGVGNTIYF. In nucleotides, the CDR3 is TGTGCTAGTGGTTTGTCAGGGGTGGGAAACACCATATATTTT.

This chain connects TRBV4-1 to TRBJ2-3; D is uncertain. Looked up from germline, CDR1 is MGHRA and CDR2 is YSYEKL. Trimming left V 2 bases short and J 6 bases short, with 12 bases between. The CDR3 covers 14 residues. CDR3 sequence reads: CASSQPFVSDTQYF. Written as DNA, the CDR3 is TGCGCCAGCAGCCAACCTTTCGTGAGTGATACGCAGTATTTT.

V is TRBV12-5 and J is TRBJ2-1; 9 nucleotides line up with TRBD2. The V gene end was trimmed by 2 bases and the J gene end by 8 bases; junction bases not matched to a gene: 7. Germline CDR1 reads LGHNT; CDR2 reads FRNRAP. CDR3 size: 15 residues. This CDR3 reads CASGLILAGKDEQFF. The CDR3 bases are TGTGCTAGTGGTTTGATCCTAGCGGGAAAGGATGAGCAGTTCTTC.

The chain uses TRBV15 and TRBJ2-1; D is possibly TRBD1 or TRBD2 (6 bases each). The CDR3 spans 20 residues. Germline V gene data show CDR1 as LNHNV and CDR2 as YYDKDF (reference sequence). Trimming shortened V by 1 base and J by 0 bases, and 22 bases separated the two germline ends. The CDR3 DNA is TGTGCCACCAGCAGAGCCTTTGGTCGGGGGCCCTCCAGCTCCTACAATGAGCAGTTCTTC. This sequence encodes CATSRAFGRGPSSSYNEQFF.

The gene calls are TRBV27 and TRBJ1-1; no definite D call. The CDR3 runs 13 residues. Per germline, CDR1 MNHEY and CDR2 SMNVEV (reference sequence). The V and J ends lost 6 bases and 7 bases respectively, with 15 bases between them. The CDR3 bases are TGTGCCAGCAGAGAGAGATGGTCTAGTGAAGCTTTCTTT. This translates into CASRERWSSEAFF.

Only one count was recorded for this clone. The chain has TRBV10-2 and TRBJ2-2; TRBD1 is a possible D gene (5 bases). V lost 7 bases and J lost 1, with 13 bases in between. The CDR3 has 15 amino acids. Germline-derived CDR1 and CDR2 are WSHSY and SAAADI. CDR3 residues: CASKGNEVNTGELFF. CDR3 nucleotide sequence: TGCGCCAGCAAGGGGAACGAGGTGAACACCGGGGAGCTGTTTTTT.

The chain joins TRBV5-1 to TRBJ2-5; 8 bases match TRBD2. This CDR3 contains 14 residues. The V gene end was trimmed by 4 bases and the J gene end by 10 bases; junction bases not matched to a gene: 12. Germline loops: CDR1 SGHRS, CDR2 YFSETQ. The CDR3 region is CASSRGAGAEGQYF. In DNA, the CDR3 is TGCGCCAGCAGCCGGGGAGCGGGAGCGGAGGGCCAGTACTTC.

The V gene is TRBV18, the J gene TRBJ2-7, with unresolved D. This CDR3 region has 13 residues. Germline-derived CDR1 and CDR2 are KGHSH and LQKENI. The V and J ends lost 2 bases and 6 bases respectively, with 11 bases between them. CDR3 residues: CASSPGVGFEQYF. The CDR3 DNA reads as TGTGCCAGCTCACCAGGGGTGGGATTCGAGCAGTACTTC.

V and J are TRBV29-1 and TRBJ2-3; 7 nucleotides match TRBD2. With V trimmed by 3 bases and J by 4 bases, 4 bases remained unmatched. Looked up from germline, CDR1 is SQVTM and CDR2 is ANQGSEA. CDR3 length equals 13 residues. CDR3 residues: CSVDLTSPDTQYF. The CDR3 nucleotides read TGCAGCGTTGATCTGACTAGCCCAGATACGCAGTATTTT.

As DNA, the CDR3 is TGTGCCATCAGTGAGCCCAGCGGGAGCGGCCCAGCCAATGAGCAGTTCTTC. It is translated as CAISEPSGSGPANEQFF. The V gene is TRBV10-3, the J gene TRBJ2-1; 8 nucleotides agree with TRBD2. After removal of 2 bases from V and 6 bases from J, the junction contained 12 bases not matched to a gene. The CDR3 is made up of 17 amino acids. CDR1 is ENHRY, CDR2 SYGVKD, per germline.

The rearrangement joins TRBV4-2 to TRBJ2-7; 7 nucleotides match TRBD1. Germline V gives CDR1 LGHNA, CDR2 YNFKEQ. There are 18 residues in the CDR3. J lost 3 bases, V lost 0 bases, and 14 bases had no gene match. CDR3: CASSQDGGRGRGFYEQYF. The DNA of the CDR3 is TGTGCCAGCAGCCAAGACGGCGGTAGGGGGCGAGGCTTCTACGAGCAGTACTTC.

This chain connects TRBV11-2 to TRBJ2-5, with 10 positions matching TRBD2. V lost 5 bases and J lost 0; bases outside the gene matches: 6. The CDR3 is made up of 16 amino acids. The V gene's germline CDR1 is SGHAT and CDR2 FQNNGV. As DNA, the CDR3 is TGTGCCAGCAGCCCCACGACTAGCGGGTACCAAGAGACCCAGTACTTC. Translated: CASSPTTSGYQETQYF.

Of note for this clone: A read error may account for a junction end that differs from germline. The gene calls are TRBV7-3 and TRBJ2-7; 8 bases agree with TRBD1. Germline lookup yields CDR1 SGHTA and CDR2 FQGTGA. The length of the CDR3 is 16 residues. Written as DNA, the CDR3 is TGTGCCAGCAGCTTAGCGCCCGGGACAGGCTCCCACGAGCAGTACTTC. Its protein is CASSLAPGTGSHEQYF.

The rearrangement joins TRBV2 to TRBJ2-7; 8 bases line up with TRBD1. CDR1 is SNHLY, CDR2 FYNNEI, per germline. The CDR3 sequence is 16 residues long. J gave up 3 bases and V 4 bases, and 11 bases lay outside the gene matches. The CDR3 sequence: CASSVGQGAILYEQYF. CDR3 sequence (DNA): TGTGCCAGCAGTGTTGGGCAGGGGGCGATTCTCTACGAGCAGTACTTC.

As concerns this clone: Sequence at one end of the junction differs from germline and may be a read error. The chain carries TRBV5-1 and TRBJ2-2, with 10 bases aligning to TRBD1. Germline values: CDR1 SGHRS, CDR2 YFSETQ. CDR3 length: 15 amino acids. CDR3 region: CASGFRDRGAGELFF. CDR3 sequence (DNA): TGCGCCAGCGGCTTTAGGGACAGGGGCGCAGGGGAGCTGTTTTTT. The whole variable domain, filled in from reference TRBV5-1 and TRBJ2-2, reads KAGVTQTPRYLIKTRGQQVTLSCSPISGHRSVSWYQQTPGQGLQFLFEYFSETQRNKGNFPGRFSGRQFSNSRSEMNVSTLELGDSALYLCASGFRDRGAGELFFGEGSRLTVL.

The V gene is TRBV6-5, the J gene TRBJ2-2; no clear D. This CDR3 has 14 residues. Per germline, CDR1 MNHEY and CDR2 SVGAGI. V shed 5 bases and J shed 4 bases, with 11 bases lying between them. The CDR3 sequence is CASSPWRSTGELFF. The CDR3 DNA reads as TGTGCCAGCAGTCCCTGGCGGTCCACCGGGGAGCTGTTTTTT.

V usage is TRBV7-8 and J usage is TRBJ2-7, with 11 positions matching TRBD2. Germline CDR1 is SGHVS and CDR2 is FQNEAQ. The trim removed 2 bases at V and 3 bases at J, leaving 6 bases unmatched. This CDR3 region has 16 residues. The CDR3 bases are TGTGCCAGCAGCTTAAAGGCTAGCGGGGGGATCTACGAGCAGTACTTC. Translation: CASSLKASGGIYEQYF.

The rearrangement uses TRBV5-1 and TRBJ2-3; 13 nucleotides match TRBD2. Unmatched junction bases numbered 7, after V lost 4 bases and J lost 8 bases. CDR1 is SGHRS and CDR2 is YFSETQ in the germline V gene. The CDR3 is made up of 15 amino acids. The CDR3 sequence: CASSATSGGAGTQYF. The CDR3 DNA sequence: TGCGCCAGCAGCGCAACTAGCGGGGGGGCGGGTACGCAGTATTTT.